This TCR beta chain was identified during a study of T cell changes during pregnancy in multiple sclerosis. Data came from immunoSEQ multiplex PCR; TCRdb stores just in-frame clones and leaves some out. The sample lists tens of thousands of clones; approximately 92% were seen once. This clone was counted only a few times. The V end was cut by 11 bases, the J end by 6 bases, with 7 bases between. Germline V gene sequence: CDR1 WNHNN, CDR2 SYGVQD (reference sequence). The CDR3 length is 9 residues. The sequenced sample was peripheral blood, obtained in the second trimester of pregnancy. The V and J genes are TRBV10-1 and TRBJ1-1; no reliable D call. This TCR was recovered from a female donor with multiple sclerosis, enrolled in a pregnancy study. DNA for the CDR3: TGCGCCTTTCCTTCTGAAGCTTTCTTT. Protein product: CAFPSEAFF.